This TCR beta chain was profiled in a study of T cell responses to AZD1222 COVID-19 vaccine. For this clone: Its antigen is undetermined.

Profiling relied on immunoSEQ multiplex PCR, and the TCRdb table lists in-frame clones only, not all of them. The sample lists around 130,000 clones, approximately 94% seen once, with around 6.6% in the top ten. With V trimmed by 5 bases and J by 5 bases, 10 bases remained unmatched. There are 15 residues in the CDR3. Germline lookup yields CDR1 LNHDA and CDR2 SQIVND (reference sequence). Study results and limitations: Clonal diversity may have been underestimated in mostly white British donors. At 160-218 and 743-854, vaccine-associated CD4 TCRs were dominant, and they spanned spike. Without day 14 samples, only post-peak T cell repertoires were studied. Close to half of spike-specific TCRs reportedly recognize unmutated variant regions.

This specimen was peripheral blood, taken on day 0 of AZD1222 vaccination. This sequence was found in an adult in good health. V usage is TRBV19 and J usage is TRBJ2-3; 7 nucleotides match TRBD2. CDR3 loop: CASSRHLTGGDTQYF. Written as DNA, the CDR3 is TGTGCCAGTAGTCGGCACTTAACGGGGGGAGATACGCAGTATTTT.